Shown below are 29 T cell receptor beta chains from a single sample sequenced in a study of blood T cell repertoires in COVID-19. The data were produced by immunoSEQ multiplex PCR, yet TCRdb's version contains in-frame clones alone and is incomplete. Seen here are around 270,000 clones, around 83% observed once, and the top ten hold less than 2%. The specimen was peripheral blood. Every receptor here comes from a woman aged 40 to 50 who had recovered from COVID-19.

The rearrangement links TRBV19 to TRBJ2-1; no clear D. Germline V gene lookup returns CDR1 LNHDA and CDR2 SQIVND (reference sequence). The CDR3 runs 16 residues. Trimming cost V 5 bases and J 0 bases, with 14 bases left between them. The CDR3 sequence: CASSSRPSGSYNEQFF. As DNA, the CDR3 is TGTGCCAGTAGTTCCCGTCCCTCGGGCTCCTACAATGAGCAGTTCTTC.

This rearrangement joins TRBV10-1 to TRBJ2-5; 11 bases fit TRBD2. The ends lost 5 bases at V and 2 bases at J; junction bases unmatched: 4. CDR3 length: 15 residues. CDR1 and CDR2 from the germline V gene are WNHNN and SYGVQD (reference sequence). The CDR3 sequence is CASSSRLAGQETQYF. CDR3 DNA sequence: TGCGCCAGCAGTTCGAGACTAGCGGGGCAAGAGACCCAGTACTTC.

This chain links TRBV7-9 with TRBJ1-4; perhaps TRBD1 as D (5 bases). CDR3 length: 19 residues. Germline V gives CDR1 SEHNR, CDR2 FQNEAQ (reference sequence). The ends were cut back, 1 base at V and 4 bases at J, with 22 bases in the middle. CDR3 DNA: TGTGCCAGCAGCTTAGGCACAGGAGACCGGCGGTTCCTTAATGAAAAACTGTTTTTT. It encodes CASSLGTGDRRFLNEKLFF.

The rearrangement joins TRBV3-1 (or the pseudogene TRBV3-2) to TRBJ1-4; D remains unclear. The germline gives CDR1 LGHDT, CDR2 YNNKEL (reference sequence). The ends were cut back, 2 bases at V and 8 bases at J, with 6 bases in the middle. There are 12 residues in the CDR3. The CDR3 is CASSQSGEKLFF. The CDR3 region has the DNA TGTGCCAGCAGCCAAAGCGGAGAAAAACTGTTTTTT.

The chain is built from TRBV5-4 and TRBJ2-7; 7 bases are a match to TRBD1. Looked up from germline, CDR1 is SGHNT and CDR2 is YYREEE (reference sequence). This CDR3 region has 15 residues. J gave up 1 base and V 4 bases, and 8 bases lay outside the gene matches. The CDR3: CASSTQDRTSYEQYF. The DNA for the CDR3 is TGTGCCAGCAGCACCCAGGACAGGACATCCTACGAGCAGTACTTC.

This chain joins TRBV2 and TRBJ1-2, with 7 bases identical to TRBD1. Germline V gene sequence: CDR1 SNHLY, CDR2 FYNNEI. Trimming cost V 4 bases and J 3 bases; bases outside gene matches: 2. The CDR3 has 13 amino acids. The CDR3 nucleotides are TGTGCCAGCAGTGGCAGGGGGTACTATGGCTACACCTTC. Translated, it gives CASSGRGYYGYTF.

The rearrangement links TRBV4-1 to TRBJ1-1, with D perhaps TRBD1 (6 bases). The CDR3 contains 17 residues. Trimming pared 0 bases from V and 0 bases from J, leaving 14 bases between. Germline V gene sequence: CDR1 MGHRA, CDR2 YSYEKL. The CDR3 DNA sequence: TGCGCCAGCAGCCAAGATCTCCCAGGGGCCATGAACACTGAAGCTTTCTTT. It is translated as CASSQDLPGAMNTEAFF.

In its sample, this clone was seen once. CDR3 in amino acids: CASSVELYNEQFF. The DNA of the CDR3 is TGTGCCAGCAGCGTAGAACTTTACAATGAGCAGTTCTTC. The chain links TRBV9 to TRBJ2-1; D gene ambiguous. This CDR3 is 13 amino acids long. Germline CDR1 SGDLS, CDR2 YYNGEE. V gave up 0 bases and J gave up 4 bases, with 5 bases separating them.

This chain uses TRBV5-1 with TRBJ2-3; no clear D gene. V gave up 0 bases and J gave up 4 bases, with 6 bases separating them. Germline CDR1 and CDR2: SGHRS and YFSETQ. The CDR3 consists of 13 residues. CDR3 bases: TGCGCCAGCAGCTTGGTAGTGTCAGATACGCAGTATTTT. This sequence encodes CASSLVVSDTQYF.

The rearrangement joins TRBV6-5 to TRBJ1-1, with unresolved D. The CDR3 has 14 amino acids. Germline CDR1 and CDR2: MNHEY and SVGAGI. The V end lost 7 bases, the J end lost 0 bases, and 12 bases lay between the germline ends. CDR3 in amino acids: CASNQGGLNTEAFF. CDR3 in DNA: TGTGCCAGCAATCAAGGAGGATTGAACACTGAAGCTTTCTTT.

The CDR3 coding sequence is TGTGCCAGCAGTTCTGGGACAGGGGGCGTCAATCAGCCCCAGCATTTT. Translating it yields CASSSGTGGVNQPQHF. The chain uses TRBV28 and TRBJ1-5; 12 nucleotides agree with TRBD1. V trimming: 4 bases; J trimming: 3 bases; junction bases outside the gene matches: 4. The CDR3 runs 16 residues. The germline V gene has CDR1 MDHEN and CDR2 SYDVKM.

The V call is TRBV27, the J call TRBJ1-2; D might be TRBD1 (5 bases). Looked up from germline, CDR1 is MNHEY and CDR2 is SMNVEV (reference sequence). The CDR3 spans 13 residues. Trimming removed 8 bases from V and 4 bases from J, with 14 bases in between. DNA for the CDR3: TGTGCCAGCGGCCCGGGGGTAGGCTATGGCTACACCTTC. Its translation is CASGPGVGYGYTF.

V and J are TRBV7-6 and TRBJ1-3; D remains ambiguous. Germline V gene lookup returns CDR1 SGHVS and CDR2 FNYEAQ. This CDR3 is built from 17 residues. V was trimmed by 1 base and J by 2 bases, leaving 15 bases between them. The CDR3 here is CASSLGGGARPGNTIYF. The CDR3 nucleotides read TGTGCCAGCAGCTTAGGAGGTGGTGCCCGGCCTGGAAACACCATATATTTT. The full variable domain, in which reference TRBV7-6 and TRBJ1-3 provide the parts outside the CDR3, is GAGVSQSPRYKVTKRGQDVALRCDPISGHVSLYWYRQALGQGPEFLTYFNYEAQQDKSGLPNDRFSAERPEGSISTLTIQRTEQRDSAMYRCASSLGGGARPGNTIYFGEGSWLTVV.

The chain has TRBV28 and TRBJ1-5, with D maybe TRBD1 (6 bases). CDR1 is MDHEN and CDR2 is SYDVKM in the germline V gene. CDR3 length equals 16 residues. Trimming cost V 6 bases and J 0 bases, with 15 bases left between them. CDR3 nucleotides: TGTGCCAGCAGCACCGGGACATCGGATAGCAATCAGCCCCAGCATTTT. Amino acid sequence: CASSTGTSDSNQPQHF. Full variable domain (outside the CDR3, taken from reference TRBV28 and TRBJ1-5): DVKVTQSSRYLVKRTGEKVFLECVQDMDHENMFWYRQDPGLGLRLIYFSYDVKMKEKGDIPEGYSVSREKKERFSLILESASTNQTSMYLCASSTGTSDSNQPQHFGDGTRLSIL.

The chain links TRBV11-2 to TRBJ2-3; 13 nucleotides align to TRBD2. V shed 4 bases and J 3 bases; nucleotides not matched to a gene: 1. The CDR3 length is 15 residues. Germline V gene sequence: CDR1 SGHAT, CDR2 FQNNGV. CDR3 amino acids: CASSSGLAGTDTQYF. Here the CDR3 DNA reads TGTGCCAGCAGCTCGGGACTAGCGGGGACAGATACGCAGTATTTT.

V and J are TRBV10-3 and TRBJ1-6; D remains unclear. Trimming cost V 10 bases and J 0 bases, with 16 bases left between them. Germline V gives CDR1 ENHRY, CDR2 SYGVKD. The CDR3 totals 16 residues. CDR3 region: CATAGGMSSYNSPLHF. The CDR3 DNA reads TGTGCCACCGCGGGAGGGATGAGCTCCTATAATTCACCCCTCCACTTT.

CDR3 residues: CASSIRVLSTTDTQYF. CDR3 in DNA: TGTGCCAGTAGTATCAGGGTCCTAAGTACCACAGATACGCAGTATTTT. J is TRBJ2-3 and V is TRBV19; a weak D match, TRBD1 (5 bases). Per the germline V gene, CDR1 is LNHDA and CDR2 is SQIVND (reference sequence). Trimming cost V 3 bases and J 2 bases, with 15 bases left between them. The CDR3 is made up of 16 amino acids. Together with reference TRBV19 and TRBJ2-3, the CDR3 gives the full variable domain: DGGITQSPKYLFRKEGQNVTLSCEQNLNHDAMYWYRQDPGQGLRLIYYSQIVNDFQKGDIAEGYSVSREKKESFPLTVTSAQKNPTAFYLCASSIRVLSTTDTQYFGPGTRLTVL.

The chain links TRBV12-2 to TRBJ2-7; the table's D call, TRBD2, has no DNA check behind it. TRBV12-2 is shown as a pseudogene. This CDR3 region has 13 residues. The CDR3 bases are TGTGCAAGTCGCTTAGTAGTTGTCGACGAGCAGTACTTC. It yields the protein CASRLVVVDEQYF.

A single count supports this clone. The rearrangement uses TRBV10-1 and TRBJ2-1; a weak D match, TRBD2 (7 bases). CDR1 is WNHNN, CDR2 SYGVQD, per germline (reference sequence). V was clipped by 2 bases and J by 3 bases, with 14 bases between them. The CDR3 contains 16 residues. The CDR3 nucleotides are TGCGCCAGCAGTGAGCGGGGGGCCCTCCACTACAATGAGCAGTTCTTC. This translates into CASSERGALHYNEQFF.

This rearrangement joins TRBV30 to TRBJ2-7; maybe TRBD2 (5 bases). The CDR3 has 13 amino acids. CDR1 and CDR2 from the germline V gene are GTSNPN and SVGIG (reference sequence). V lost 1 base and J 7 bases, leaving 14 bases between the germline ends. The CDR3 sequence is CAWSDGVRREQYF. The CDR3 nucleotides are TGTGCCTGGAGTGATGGGGTGCGGAGGGAGCAGTACTTC.

The chain uses TRBV4-1 and TRBJ2-7; D remains ambiguous. Trimming removed 0 bases at V and 2 bases at J, with 20 bases between. This CDR3 has 18 residues. Germline V gene data show CDR1 as MGHRA and CDR2 as YSYEKL. The CDR3 loop reads CASSQEAPRPDLTYEQYF. DNA of the CDR3: TGCGCCAGCAGCCAAGAAGCTCCGCGGCCAGACCTAACCTACGAGCAGTACTTC.

This clone occurred a few times. The J gene is TRBJ1-5, the V gene TRBV19; D unresolved. In germline, CDR1 is LNHDA, CDR2 SQIVND (reference sequence). The CDR3 is 17 amino acids. Trimming removed 5 bases at V and 2 bases at J, with 19 bases between. The CDR3 region is CASSEGPRNGGNQPQHF. CDR3 nucleotide sequence: TGTGCCAGTAGTGAAGGACCGCGAAACGGGGGCAATCAGCCCCAGCATTTT.

The gene calls are TRBV7-9 and TRBJ1-4; 8 bases agree with TRBD1. The CDR3 runs to 14 residues. CDR1 is SEHNR and CDR2 is FQNEAQ in the germline V gene (reference sequence). After removal of 1 base from V and 8 bases from J, the junction contained 3 bases not matched to a gene. CDR3 in DNA: TGTGCCAGCAGCTTAGGACAGGGGTTGGAAAAACTGTTTTTT. It specifies CASSLGQGLEKLFF. The whole variable domain, remainder taken from reference TRBV7-9 and TRBJ1-4, is DTGVSQNPRHKITKRGQNVTFRCDPISEHNRLYWYRQTLGQGPEFLTYFQNEAQLEKSRLLSDRFSAERPKGSFSTLEIQRTEQGDSAMYLCASSLGQGLEKLFFGSGTQLSVL.

The chain combines TRBV28 with TRBJ2-5; TRBD1 agrees at 7 bases. CDR1 and CDR2 (germline): MDHEN, SYDVKM. The CDR3 is made up of 15 amino acids. J gave up 1 base and V 4 bases, and 6 bases lay outside the gene matches. The CDR3 region is CASSSTGLLQETQYF. The CDR3 nucleotides read TGTGCCAGCAGTTCGACAGGGCTTCTCCAAGAGACCCAGTACTTC.

This rearrangement joins TRBV5-6 to TRBJ2-1; unclear D gene. Trimming took off 0 bases at V and 9 bases at J, with 10 bases between the two ends. The germline gives CDR1 SGHDT, CDR2 YYEEEE. The CDR3 runs 13 residues. CDR3 nucleotide sequence: TGTGCCAGCAGCTTGGTCCAGTTACCTGAGCAGTTCTTC. Its protein product is CASSLVQLPEQFF. Drawing the rest from reference TRBV5-6 and TRBJ2-1, the complete variable domain is DAGVTQSPTHLIKTRGQQVTLRCSPKSGHDTVSWYQQALGQGPQFIFQYYEEEERQRGNFPDRFSGHQFPNYSSELNVNALLLGDSALYLCASSLVQLPEQFFGPGTRLTVL.

This chain links TRBV2 with TRBJ1-1, with D possibly TRBD1 on 5 matching bases. This CDR3 has 11 residues. CDR1 SNHLY and CDR2 FYNNEI come from the germline V gene. Trimming removed 7 bases from V and 10 bases from J, with 13 bases in between. CDR3 sequence reads: CASIGGERAFF. CDR3 in DNA: TGTGCCAGCATTGGGGGGGAGAGAGCTTTCTTT. The whole variable domain, remainder taken from reference TRBV2 and TRBJ1-1, is EPEVTQTPSHQVTQMGQEVILRCVPISNHLYFYWYRQILGQKVEFLVSFYNNEISEKSEIFDDQFSVERPDGSNFTLKIRSTKLEDSAMYFCASIGGERAFFGQGTRLTVV.

The chain employs TRBV2 and TRBJ2-7; D not resolved. V lost 0 bases and J lost 0, with 9 bases in between. This CDR3 comprises 15 residues. Germline V gene sequence: CDR1 SNHLY, CDR2 FYNNEI. In DNA form, the CDR3 reads TGTGCCAGCAGTGAAGCTTCCCTACGCTCCTACGAGCAGTACTTC. Its protein is CASSEASLRSYEQYF.

This chain connects TRBV6-5 to TRBJ2-7; unclear D gene. The germline CDR1 and CDR2 sequences are MNHEY and SVGAGI. V was cut by 7 bases and J by 1 base, with 11 bases left in between. The CDR3 runs 13 residues. The CDR3 sequence is CASTRMRSYEQYF. The DNA of the CDR3 is TGTGCCAGCACACGGATGAGGTCCTACGAGCAGTACTTC.

V is TRBV7-9 and J is TRBJ1-4, with D uncertain. Trimming removed 0 bases at V and 5 bases at J, with 4 bases between. In germline, CDR1 is SEHNR, CDR2 FQNEAQ (reference sequence). This CDR3 contains 13 residues. CDR3 sequence reads: CASSLAQNEKLFF. CDR3 DNA: TGTGCCAGCAGCTTAGCCCAGAATGAAAAACTGTTTTTT.